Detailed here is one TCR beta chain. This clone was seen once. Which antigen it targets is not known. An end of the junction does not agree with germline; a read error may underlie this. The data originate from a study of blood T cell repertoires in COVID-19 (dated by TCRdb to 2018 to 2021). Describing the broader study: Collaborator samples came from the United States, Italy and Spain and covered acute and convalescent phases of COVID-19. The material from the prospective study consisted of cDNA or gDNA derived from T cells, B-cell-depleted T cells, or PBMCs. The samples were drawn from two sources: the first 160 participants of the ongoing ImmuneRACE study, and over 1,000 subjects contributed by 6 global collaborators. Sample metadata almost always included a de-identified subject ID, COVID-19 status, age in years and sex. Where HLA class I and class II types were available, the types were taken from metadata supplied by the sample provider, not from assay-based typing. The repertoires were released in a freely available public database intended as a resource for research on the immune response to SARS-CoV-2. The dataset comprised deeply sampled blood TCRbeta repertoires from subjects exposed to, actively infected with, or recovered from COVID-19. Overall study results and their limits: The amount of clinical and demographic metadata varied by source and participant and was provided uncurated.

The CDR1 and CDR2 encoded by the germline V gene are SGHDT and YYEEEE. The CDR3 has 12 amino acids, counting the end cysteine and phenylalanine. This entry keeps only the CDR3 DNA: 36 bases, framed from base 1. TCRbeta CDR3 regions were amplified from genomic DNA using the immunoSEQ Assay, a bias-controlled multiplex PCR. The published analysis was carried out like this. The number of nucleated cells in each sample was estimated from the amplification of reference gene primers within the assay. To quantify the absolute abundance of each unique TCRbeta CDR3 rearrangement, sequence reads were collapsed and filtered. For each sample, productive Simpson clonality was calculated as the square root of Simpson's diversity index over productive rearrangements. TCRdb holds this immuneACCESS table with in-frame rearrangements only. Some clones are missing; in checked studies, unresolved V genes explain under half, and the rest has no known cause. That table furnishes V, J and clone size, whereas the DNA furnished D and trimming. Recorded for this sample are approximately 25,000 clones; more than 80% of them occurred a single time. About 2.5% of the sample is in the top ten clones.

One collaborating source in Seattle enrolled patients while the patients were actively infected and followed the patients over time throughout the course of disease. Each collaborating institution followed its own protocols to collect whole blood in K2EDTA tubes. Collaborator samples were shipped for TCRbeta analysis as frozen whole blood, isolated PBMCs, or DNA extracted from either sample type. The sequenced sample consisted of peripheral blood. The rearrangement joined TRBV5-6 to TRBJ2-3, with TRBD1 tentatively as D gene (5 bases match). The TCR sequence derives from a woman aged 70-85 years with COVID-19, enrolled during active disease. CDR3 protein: CASSPAAGIIHF. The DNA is TGTGCCAGCAGCCCGGCGGCAGGGATCATCCATTTT. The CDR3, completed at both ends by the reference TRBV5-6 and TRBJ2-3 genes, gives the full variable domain DAGVTQSPTHLIKTRGQQVTLRCSPKSGHDTVSWYQQALGQGPQFIFQYYEEEERQRGNFPDRFSGHQFPNYSSELNVNALLLGDSALYLCASSPAAGIIHFGPGTRLTVL.